The 26 T cell receptor beta chains below all came from one sample that was sequenced in a study of CXCR3-negative and CXCR3-positive naive CD8 T cells. In preparing the TRB cDNA libraries, 5' RACE with UMI labels was used. TCRdb re-called the 5' RACE reads; every CDR3 protein appears as one record, without DNA. Here the sample table reports 150,000 or so distinct CDR3 sequences. Material for sequencing was naive CXCR3- CD8+ T cells from blood. Noted subset: CD45RO-CCR7+CD27+CD95- naive CD8+ T cells lacking CXCR3 (TNR3-). Every receptor here comes from a human donor in good health. Some clones in this sample may be carry-over from other donors' samples.

The genes are TRBV7-9 and TRBJ2-2; TCRdb's assignment of TRBD2 cannot be checked, as there is no DNA. Germline CDR1 SEHNR, CDR2 FQNEAQ (reference sequence). The CDR3 runs 17 residues. CDR3: CASSNRLAGVNAGELFF.

The V call is TRBV7-2, the J call TRBJ2-7. This CDR3 is built from 13 residues. Germline CDR1 is SGHTA and CDR2 is FQGNSA. CDR3: CASSPRYGYEQYF.

The chain recombines TRBV7-9 with TRBJ2-7; TCRdb returns TRBD1, unconfirmable since there is no DNA. This CDR3 spans 14 amino acids. Germline values: CDR1 SEHNR, CDR2 FQNEAQ (reference sequence). CDR3 in amino acids: CASSTTGKDYEQYF.

V usage is TRBV28 and J usage is TRBJ2-5; as DNA is missing, the TRBD1 call by TCRdb cannot be tested. The CDR3 is 14 amino acids. Germline loops: CDR1 MDHEN, CDR2 SYDVKM. The CDR3 reads CASGGWGSQETQYF. Together with reference TRBV28 and TRBJ2-5, the CDR3 gives the full variable domain: DVKVTQSSRYLVKRTGEKVFLECVQDMDHENMFWYRQDPGLGLRLIYFSYDVKMKEKGDIPEGYSVSREKKERFSLILESASTNQTSMYLCASGGWGSQETQYFGPGTRLLVL.

The chain couples TRBV14 to TRBJ2-3; there is no DNA to check the TCRdb D call of TRBD1. The germline CDR1 and CDR2 sequences are SGHDN and FVKESK. The CDR3 spans 16 residues. The CDR3 sequence: CASSPTETYLTDTQYF.

The V call is TRBV5-5, the J call TRBJ2-5; TCRdb indicates TRBD1, and absent DNA this call remains unverified. The CDR3 consists of 16 residues. Germline V CDR1 and CDR2: SGHKS, YYEKEE (reference sequence). The CDR3: CASSLWVTGYQETQYF.

The V gene is TRBV4-2, the J gene TRBJ2-1; with no DNA, the TCRdb D assignment of TRBD1 cannot be verified. CDR1 is LGHNA, CDR2 YNFKEQ, per germline. CDR3 length: 16 residues. CDR3 sequence reads: CASSQVAGGGYNEQFF.

V gene TRBV27 combines with J gene TRBJ1-1; TCRdb lists TRBD1, though no DNA is available to test this call. This CDR3 has 13 amino acids. The germline V gene has CDR1 MNHEY and CDR2 SMNVEV (reference sequence). CDR3 sequence: CASSRDRGGEAFF.

The chain carries TRBV20-1 and TRBJ2-1; the TRBD2 assignment by TCRdb is unverifiable without DNA. The CDR3 is 15 residues long. The germline V gene encodes CDR1 DFQATT and CDR2 SNEGSKA (reference sequence). CDR3 amino acids: CSARVAGGPVNEQFF.

The chain has TRBV4-1 and TRBJ1-5; TCRdb's D call of TRBD1 is untestable without DNA. This CDR3 has 17 amino acids. CDR1 MGHRA and CDR2 YSYEKL come from the germline V gene. CDR3: CASSQVFRGASNQPQHF.

The chain carries TRBV10-3 and TRBJ2-3; the TRBD2 assignment by TCRdb is unverifiable without DNA. This CDR3 has 16 amino acids. CDR1 ENHRY and CDR2 SYGVKD come from the germline V gene. The CDR3 is CAIEEPSGGYTDTQYF.

The rearrangement links TRBV4-2 to TRBJ2-5; TCRdb designates TRBD1, a call that cannot be tested without DNA. From germline, CDR1 is LGHNA and CDR2 YNFKEQ. The CDR3 extends over 15 amino acids. This CDR3 is CASSQEPGEGETQYF.

This chain joins TRBV27 and TRBJ2-1; the TCRdb call, TRBD2, lacks DNA for checking. CDR3 length: 15 amino acids. Germline-derived CDR1 and CDR2 are MNHEY and SMNVEV (reference sequence). The CDR3 loop reads CASKGLAGVINEQFF.

The V and J genes are TRBV20-1 and TRBJ1-4. The CDR3 consists of 16 residues. Per germline, CDR1 DFQATT and CDR2 SNEGSKA (reference sequence). This CDR3 reads CSARDLIGGRPEKLFF.

This sequence joins TRBV6-6 and TRBJ2-1; TCRdb picks TRBD1, but there is no DNA to check that call. The CDR3 has 14 residues. CDR1 MNHNY and CDR2 SVGAGI come from the germline V gene (reference sequence). The CDR3 reads CASETGAAYNEQFF.

The V gene is TRBV4-1, the J gene TRBJ2-1. Germline CDR1 MGHRA, CDR2 YSYEKL. This CDR3 is built from 15 residues. The CDR3 region is CASSQDWGFYNEQFF.

The rearrangement links TRBV12-3 or TRBV12-4 to TRBJ2-3. The CDR3 covers 14 residues. The CDR3 reads CASSSSGSTDTQYF.

The genes are TRBV27 and TRBJ2-7. The length of the CDR3 is 13 residues. Germline values: CDR1 MNHEY, CDR2 SMNVEV (reference sequence). The CDR3 sequence: CASSLSSMAEQYF.

The V call is TRBV29-1, the J call TRBJ2-1. The CDR3 is made up of 13 amino acids. Per germline, CDR1 SQVTM and CDR2 ANQGSEA. CDR3 in amino acids: CSVEGGTYNEQFF.

This sequence joins TRBV13 and TRBJ2-7; checking the TCRdb D call of TRBD1 is not possible without DNA. The CDR3 is 15 amino acids. CDR1 PRHDT and CDR2 FYEKMQ come from the germline V gene (reference sequence). CDR3 sequence: CASSATGTADYEQYF.

The chain employs TRBV7-3 and TRBJ1-1. The CDR3 contains 14 residues. The germline V gene encodes CDR1 SGHTA and CDR2 FQGTGA. CDR3 protein: CASSPSSVNTEAFF.

The V and J genes are TRBV24-1 and TRBJ2-2. This CDR3 is 12 amino acids long. CDR1 is KGHDR and CDR2 is SFDVKD in the germline V gene. CDR3 sequence reads: CATTRVTGELFF.

V usage is TRBV5-6 and J usage is TRBJ2-7; the TRBD2 assignment by TCRdb is unverifiable without DNA. CDR3 length: 18 amino acids. Germline CDR1 reads SGHDT; CDR2 reads YYEEEE. The CDR3 sequence: CASSLGLAGVQSSYEQYF.

This chain joins TRBV28 and TRBJ2-3; TCRdb gives TRBD1 as the D gene, but with no DNA this cannot be confirmed. Germline V gene data show CDR1 as MDHEN and CDR2 as SYDVKM. This CDR3 spans 15 amino acids. The chain's CDR3 is CASSPRARGTDTQYF.

The V call is TRBV28, the J call TRBJ2-7; TCRdb calls TRBD1, which cannot be checked without DNA. This CDR3 is 15 amino acids long. The V gene's germline CDR1 is MDHEN and CDR2 SYDVKM. CDR3 in amino acids: CASSPRGGRGYEQYF.

The chain links TRBV9 to TRBJ2-7; TCRdb reports TRBD2, a call that lacks DNA to check it against. Germline assignment: CDR1 SGDLS and CDR2 YYNGEE. This CDR3 is 13 amino acids long. CDR3 protein: CASASGLSYEQYF. Together with reference TRBV9 and TRBJ2-7, the CDR3 gives the full variable domain: DSGVTQTPKHLITATGQRVTLRCSPRSGDLSVYWYQQSLDQGLQFLIQYYNGEERAKGNILERFSAQQFPDLHSELNLSSLELGDSALYFCASASGLSYEQYFGPGTRLTVT.